This entry describes one TCR beta chain. Nashville, Tennessee was home to all donors, who were Caucasian adults. CD45RA-negative memory and CD45RA+ naive subsets were split from the CD4+ cells. This entry belongs to a study of shared clonotypes between healthy human individuals. The DNA input per sorted-subset replicate PCR was 150 to 200 ng, corresponding to tens of thousands of T cell genomes. Clones were sequenced by immunoSEQ multiplex PCR, and TCRdb holds only the in-frame ones, with some missing. The sample contains 950,000 to 1,100,000 clones, around 78% of which appear only once. Germline loops: CDR1 SGHRS, CDR2 YFSETQ. CDR3 size: 16 residues. Germline trimming cut 4 bases from V and 4 bases from J; bases unmatched to any gene: 11.

Sequences were obtained from memory CD4+ T cells from PBMCs. Indicated subset: CD45RA-negative fraction. The source is a man younger than 35 in good health. Some clones in this sample may be carry-over from other donors' samples. The V gene is TRBV5-1, the J gene TRBJ1-1; 9 positions match TRBD1. The CDR3 DNA follows: TGCGCCAGCAGCACCGGACAGGGGAGTTTTGGCACTGAAGCTTTCTTT. The encoded protein is CASSTGQGSFGTEAFF.